This TCR beta chain derives from a study of cytomegalovirus exposure and HLA in healthy donors. Points on this clone: This CDR3 is also generated by other DNA sequences in the sample.

Researchers ran the PCR with 60 Vbeta and 13 Jbeta primers. Produced via immunoSEQ multiplex PCR; TCRdb's table is partial and in-frame only. Of 150,000 to 180,000 clones in the sample, 60% to 85% are singletons; the top ten hold around 4.1%. The germline CDR1 and CDR2 sequences are LNHDA and SQIVND (reference sequence). Trimming cost V 7 bases and J 5 bases, with 8 bases left between them. The CDR3 is 11 residues long. This chain connects TRBV19 to TRBJ1-1; D gene uncertain. Material: PBMCs. This clonotype originated in a middle-aged woman in good health and CMV-seronegative. The CDR3, as DNA: TGTGCCAGTAAATTTTCTACTGAAGCTTTCTTT. This codes for CASKFSTEAFF.